The 26 T cell receptor beta chains below all came from one sample that was sequenced in a study of T cell changes during pregnancy in multiple sclerosis. Here immunoSEQ multiplex PCR was the method, and the copy in TCRdb shows in-frame clones only, minus some. The table lists approximately 70,000 clones, 91% of them singletons, with roughly 0.7% in the top ten. The sample consisted of peripheral blood, taken in the third trimester of pregnancy. The receptor source for this set is a female donor in good health, enrolled as a control in a pregnancy study.

This clone was recorded only once. This chain uses TRBV6-1 with TRBJ1-1, with 8 bases identical to TRBD1. The V segment lost 5 bases and the J segment 4 bases; nucleotides outside the gene matches: 6. The CDR3 is made up of 14 amino acids. Germline V CDR1 and CDR2: MNHNS, SASEGT. CDR3 protein: CASSPRQGSTEAFF. The CDR3 coding sequence is TGTGCCAGCAGTCCAAGACAGGGGAGCACTGAAGCTTTCTTT.

V is TRBV10-1 and J is TRBJ1-1; 8 bases line up with TRBD1. CDR3 length equals 16 residues. Germline V gene sequence: CDR1 WNHNN, CDR2 SYGVQD (reference sequence). V lost 1 base, J lost 1 base, and 5 bases stayed unmatched. CDR3 region: CASSEFSGTGNTEAFF. The CDR3, as DNA: TGCGCCAGCAGTGAGTTTTCCGGGACAGGGAACACTGAAGCTTTCTTT.

This clone was seen a single time. The genes are TRBV7-9 and TRBJ1-4; D might be TRBD1 (6 bases). This CDR3 spans 16 amino acids. Germline V gene data show CDR1 as SEHNR and CDR2 as FQNEAQ (reference sequence). V was shortened by 4 bases and J by 7 bases, with 19 bases between the two germline ends. The CDR3 reads CASSSRGGALGEKLFF. As DNA, the CDR3 is TGTGCCAGCAGCTCCCGAGGGGGGGCGCTAGGTGAAAAACTGTTTTTT.

V usage is TRBV28 and J usage is TRBJ1-4, with unresolved D. The CDR3 has 14 residues. V lost 6 bases and J 3 bases, leaving 11 bases between the germline ends. The germline CDR1 and CDR2 sequences are MDHEN and SYDVKM. The CDR3 nucleotides are TGTGCCAGCAGGAAGACACCAGCTAATGAAAAACTGTTTTTT. Protein: CASRKTPANEKLFF. Looking up the rest from reference TRBV28 and TRBJ1-4 gives the full variable domain: DVKVTQSSRYLVKRTGEKVFLECVQDMDHENMFWYRQDPGLGLRLIYFSYDVKMKEKGDIPEGYSVSREKKERFSLILESASTNQTSMYLCASRKTPANEKLFFGSGTQLSVL.

This chain uses TRBV11-3 with TRBJ2-3; TRBD2 is a possible D gene (5 bases). Germline V lookup: CDR1 SGHNT, CDR2 YENEEA. This CDR3 contains 13 residues. The V gene lost 6 bases and the J gene lost 2 bases, with 9 bases spanning the gap. The CDR3 DNA is TGTGCCAGCAGGGACTCAATCACAGATACGCAGTATTTT. Translation: CASRDSITDTQYF.

The chain employs TRBV7-2 and TRBJ2-1; 9 bases are a match to TRBD2. The CDR3 runs 16 residues. The V segment lost 3 bases and the J segment 8 bases; nucleotides outside the gene matches: 11. Germline loops: CDR1 SGHTA, CDR2 FQGNSA. In nucleotides, the CDR3 is TGTGCCAGCAGCTTCTTAGGGGCGGGAGGGTTTGATGAGCAGTTCTTC. Amino acid sequence: CASSFLGAGGFDEQFF.

The V gene is TRBV11-2, the J gene TRBJ1-4, with 9 bases identical to TRBD1. The J segment lost 7 bases and the V segment lost 5 bases, leaving 5 bases of the junction unmatched. The germline CDR1 and CDR2 sequences are SGHAT and FQNNGV. This CDR3 is 14 amino acids long. The CDR3 region is CASSAQGASEKLFF. The CDR3 bases are TGTGCCAGCAGCGCACAGGGGGCATCTGAAAAACTGTTTTTT.

The chain's CDR3 is CASSWVHRGEQPQHF. The CDR3 nucleotides are TGCGCCAGCAGCTGGGTCCACAGGGGGGAACAGCCCCAGCATTTT. The V call is TRBV4-3, the J call TRBJ1-5; 8 nucleotides match TRBD1. This CDR3 contains 15 residues. Germline CDR1 reads LGHNA; CDR2 reads YSLEER. The V gene end was trimmed by 5 bases and the J gene end by 7 bases; junction bases not matched to a gene: 10.

J is TRBJ2-7 and V is TRBV7-2, with a tentative D call TRBD2 (6 bases). Germline V gives CDR1 SGHTA, CDR2 FQGNSA. With 4 bases removed from V and 2 bases from J, the gap between germline ends came to 15 bases. The CDR3 covers 15 residues. The CDR3 bases are TGTGCCAGCAGCTCGGGACTCATACTGGCCTACGAGCAGTACTTC. Its translation: CASSSGLILAYEQYF.

The V and J genes are TRBV9 and TRBJ2-3; possible D gene TRBD2, 6 bases. V lost 2 bases and J 0 bases, leaving 10 bases between the germline ends. Germline CDR1 is SGDLS and CDR2 is YYNGEE. CDR3 length: 15 amino acids. CDR3 protein: CASSVWEVSTDTQYF. In DNA form, the CDR3 reads TGTGCCAGCAGCGTCTGGGAGGTTAGCACAGATACGCAGTATTTT.

This clone has a single count. The gene calls are TRBV28 and TRBJ1-2, with D hard to call. This CDR3 region has 14 residues. V dropped 2 bases and J dropped 7 bases, with 14 bases sitting between them. Germline V lookup: CDR1 MDHEN, CDR2 SYDVKM. The DNA for the CDR3 is TGTGCCAGCAGTTTAGTAAGGAGGGCTACTGGCTACACCTTC. Amino acid sequence: CASSLVRRATGYTF.

The rearrangement joins TRBV6-5 to TRBJ1-4; 8 bases align to TRBD1. Germline CDR1 is MNHEY and CDR2 is SVGAGI. The CDR3 contains 15 residues. The ends lost 8 bases at V and 5 bases at J; junction bases unmatched: 10. CDR3 nucleotide sequence: TGTGCCAGCGGAGGGGGGGACAGGAGAAATGAAAAACTGTTTTTT. Translated: CASGGGDRRNEKLFF.

CDR3 in DNA: TGTGCCAGCAGCTTATGGCCCGGGACAGGGGGGTCAGATACGCAGTATTTT. Amino acid sequence: CASSLWPGTGGSDTQYF. This chain uses TRBV7-6 with TRBJ2-3; 11 bases agree with TRBD1. CDR1 SGHVS and CDR2 FNYEAQ come from the germline V gene. Trimming took 2 bases from V and 4 from J; bases not matched to a gene: 8. The CDR3 contains 17 residues.

The chain links TRBV6-6 to TRBJ2-3; D is undetermined. This CDR3 has 12 amino acids. Germline loops: CDR1 MNHNY, CDR2 SVGAGI (reference sequence). V was trimmed by 6 bases and J by 2 bases, leaving 6 bases between them. Here the CDR3 reads CASRGLTDTQYF. CDR3 bases: TGTGCCAGCAGGGGCCTCACAGATACGCAGTATTTT.

The chain employs TRBV27 and TRBJ2-7, with 8 nucleotides matching TRBD1. V lost 0 bases to trimming and J lost 7 bases; unmatched junction nucleotides: 17. The CDR3 consists of 18 residues. Germline assignment: CDR1 MNHEY and CDR2 SMNVEV (reference sequence). In DNA form, the CDR3 reads TGTGCCAGCAGTTTATCCCTCGGCCAGGGGGCGACCGGATGGGAGCAGTACTTC. It specifies CASSLSLGQGATGWEQYF.

The chain links TRBV4-3 to TRBJ2-3; 7 nucleotides align to TRBD2. Germline assignment: CDR1 LGHNA and CDR2 YSLEER. Losses at the gene ends were 0 bases for V and 0 bases for J; bases not matched to a gene: 0. The CDR3 is made up of 15 amino acids. The CDR3 region has the DNA TGCGCCAGCAGCCAAGATAGCGGGAGCACAGATACGCAGTATTTT. Its protein product is CASSQDSGSTDTQYF.

This clone appeared once. CDR3 coding DNA: TGCGCCAGCAGCTTCTCCGGGCAAGAGACCCAGTACTTC. Translated, it gives CASSFSGQETQYF. This chain uses TRBV5-1 with TRBJ2-5; no firm D call. Germline loops: CDR1 SGHRS, CDR2 YFSETQ. CDR3 length equals 13 residues. V lost 2 bases and J lost 2, with 7 bases in between.

The gene calls are TRBV6-6 and TRBJ1-3; 7 nucleotides match TRBD1. The CDR3 has 11 residues. The V gene's germline CDR1 is MNHNY and CDR2 SVGAGI (reference sequence). The trim removed 5 bases at V and 15 bases at J, leaving 7 bases unmatched. For the CDR3, the DNA is TGTGCCAGCAGTACAAGGGACAGCGCATATTTT. As protein: CASSTRDSAYF.

This chain joins TRBV7-9 and TRBJ1-5; possible D gene TRBD1, 6 bases. The CDR3 spans 14 residues. V was trimmed by 4 bases and J by 4 bases, leaving 11 bases between them. Per germline, CDR1 SEHNR and CDR2 FQNEAQ (reference sequence). The CDR3 sequence: CASSSEGGNQPQHF. CDR3 DNA sequence: TGTGCCAGCAGCTCTGAGGGGGGGAATCAGCCCCAGCATTTT.

CDR3 DNA sequence: TGCGCCAGCAGTTGGACAGGGCCCGGCACTGAAGCTTTCTTT. This encodes CASSWTGPGTEAFF. This chain uses TRBV5-1 with TRBJ1-1; 8 bases agree with TRBD1. With 5 bases clipped from V and 4 bases from J, the junction kept 7 bases outside the gene matches. The germline gives CDR1 SGHRS, CDR2 YFSETQ. The CDR3 spans 14 residues.

V gene TRBV28 combines with J gene TRBJ1-1, with TRBD1 identical over 9 bases. This CDR3 region has 15 residues. The V gene end was trimmed by 9 bases and the J gene end by 2 bases; junction bases not matched to a gene: 10. Germline CDR1 is MDHEN and CDR2 is SYDVKM. CDR3 nucleotides: TGTGCCAGTACCTTGCCGGGACAGGGCAACACTGAAGCTTTCTTT. Protein: CASTLPGQGNTEAFF.

CDR3 in amino acids: CASSEASGPSIAQYF. For the CDR3, the DNA is TGTGCCAGCAGTGAGGCTAGCGGGCCCTCTATTGCGCAGTATTTT. The gene calls are TRBV6-4 and TRBJ2-3, with TRBD2 matching over 8 bases. Germline-derived CDR1 and CDR2 are MRHNA and SNTAGT. Trimming cost V 3 bases and J 10 bases; bases outside gene matches: 12. CDR3 size: 15 residues.

The chain links TRBV10-3 to TRBJ1-5; D is perhaps TRBD1 (6 bases). V was shortened by 4 bases and J by 5 bases, with 12 bases between the two germline ends. The germline CDR1 and CDR2 sequences are ENHRY and SYGVKD. This CDR3 region has 14 residues. CDR3 sequence (DNA): TGTGCCATCAGTGGCCGACAGGTCGATCAGCCCCAGCATTTT. Protein product: CAISGRQVDQPQHF.

This clone occurred once. The chain carries TRBV5-1 and TRBJ2-1; 13 nucleotides align to TRBD2. CDR3 length equals 15 residues. Germline lookup yields CDR1 SGHRS and CDR2 YFSETQ. J lost 6 bases, V lost 5 bases, and 5 bases had no gene match. The DNA for the CDR3 is TGCGCCAGCAGGCCACTAGCGGGGGGGTTCAATGAGCAGTTCTTC. As protein: CASRPLAGGFNEQFF.

V and J are TRBV28 and TRBJ1-1; 8 bases match TRBD1. The CDR3 length is 15 residues. V lost 4 bases, J lost 1 base, and 5 bases stayed unmatched. Germline CDR1 and CDR2: MDHEN and SYDVKM. Here the CDR3 DNA reads TGTGCCAGCAGTTCTCGGACAGGGTGGAACACTGAAGCTTTCTTT. This translates into CASSSRTGWNTEAFF.

The rearrangement joins TRBV5-3 to TRBJ2-5, with a possible D match to TRBD1 (6 bases). TRBV5-3 is an ORF; its function is uncertain. This CDR3 spans 14 amino acids. The V and J ends lost 0 bases and 5 bases respectively, with 11 bases between them. Here the CDR3 DNA reads TGTGCCAGAAGCTTGGAAGCAGGGGAGGAGACCCAGTACTTC. Translation gives CARSLEAGEETQYF.